This T cell receptor beta chain was found in a study of T cell changes during pregnancy in multiple sclerosis. This CDR3 spans 15 amino acids. Per germline, CDR1 SGHKS and CDR2 YYEKEE (reference sequence). Losses at the gene ends were 6 bases for V and 4 bases for J; bases not matched to a gene: 12. The method was immunoSEQ multiplex PCR; TCRdb's version includes in-frame clones alone and lacks a portion of them. Found here are some 63,000 clones, 91% of them singletons; the top ten hold around 0.81%. The clonotype was recovered from a female donor with multiple sclerosis, enrolled in a pregnancy study. V is TRBV5-5 and J is TRBJ1-1; 7 positions agree with TRBD1. This specimen consisted of peripheral blood, obtained before pregnancy. The CDR3 sequence is CASIGVQGRGTEAFF. CDR3 nucleotide sequence: TGTGCCAGCATCGGAGTACAGGGGAGAGGCACTGAAGCTTTCTTT.